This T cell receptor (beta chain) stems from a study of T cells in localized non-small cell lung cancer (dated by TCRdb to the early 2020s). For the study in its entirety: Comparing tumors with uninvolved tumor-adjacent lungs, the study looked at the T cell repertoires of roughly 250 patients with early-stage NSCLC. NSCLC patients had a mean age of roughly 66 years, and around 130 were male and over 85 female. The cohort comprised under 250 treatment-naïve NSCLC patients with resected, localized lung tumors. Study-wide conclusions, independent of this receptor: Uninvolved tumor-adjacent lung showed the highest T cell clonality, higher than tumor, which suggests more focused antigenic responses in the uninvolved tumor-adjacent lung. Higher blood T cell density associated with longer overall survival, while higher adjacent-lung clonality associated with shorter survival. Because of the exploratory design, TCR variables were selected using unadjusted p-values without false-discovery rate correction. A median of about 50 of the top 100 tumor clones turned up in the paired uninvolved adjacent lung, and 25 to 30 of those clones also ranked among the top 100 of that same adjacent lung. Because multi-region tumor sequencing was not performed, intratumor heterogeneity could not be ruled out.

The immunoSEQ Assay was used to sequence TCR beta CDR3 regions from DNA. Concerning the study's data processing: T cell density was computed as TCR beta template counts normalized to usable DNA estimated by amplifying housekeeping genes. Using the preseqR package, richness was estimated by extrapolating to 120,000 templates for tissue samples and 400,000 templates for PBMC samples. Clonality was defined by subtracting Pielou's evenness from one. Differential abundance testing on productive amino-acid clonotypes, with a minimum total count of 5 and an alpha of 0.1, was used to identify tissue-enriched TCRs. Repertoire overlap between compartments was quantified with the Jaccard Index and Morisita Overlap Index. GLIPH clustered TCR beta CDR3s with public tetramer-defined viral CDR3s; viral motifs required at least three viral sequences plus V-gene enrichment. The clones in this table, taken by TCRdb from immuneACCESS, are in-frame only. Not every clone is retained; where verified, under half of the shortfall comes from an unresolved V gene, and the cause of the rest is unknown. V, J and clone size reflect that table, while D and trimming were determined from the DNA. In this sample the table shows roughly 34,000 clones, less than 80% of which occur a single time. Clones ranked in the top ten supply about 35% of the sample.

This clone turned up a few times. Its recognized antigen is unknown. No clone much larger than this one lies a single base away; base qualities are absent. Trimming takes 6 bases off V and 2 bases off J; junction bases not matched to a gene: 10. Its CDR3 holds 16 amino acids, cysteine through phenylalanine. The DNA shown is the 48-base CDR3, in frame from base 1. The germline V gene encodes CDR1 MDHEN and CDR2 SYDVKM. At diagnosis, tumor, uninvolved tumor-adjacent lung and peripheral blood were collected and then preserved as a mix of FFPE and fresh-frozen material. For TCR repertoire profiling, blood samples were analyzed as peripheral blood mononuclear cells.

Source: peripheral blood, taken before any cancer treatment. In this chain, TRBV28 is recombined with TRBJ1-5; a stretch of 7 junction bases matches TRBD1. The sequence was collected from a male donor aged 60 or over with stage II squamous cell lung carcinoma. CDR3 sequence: CASSSVRGRGNQPQHF. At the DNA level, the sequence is TGTGCCAGCAGCTCCGTGAGGGGGCGCGGCAATCAGCCCCAGCATTTT.